This T cell receptor beta chain originates from a study of CD8 T cells in Susac syndrome. The study's findings and limits: The study conceded that relatively few individuals underwent its TCR sequencing and HLA analysis.

RNA was extracted with the RNeasy kit, and a quantity of roughly 0.5 to 1 ug was reverse transcribed using random hexamers. An immunoSEQ multiplex PCR generated amplified TCR beta CDR3 products spanning 54 Vbeta and 13 Jbeta. TCRdb reprocessed the immunoSEQ multiplex PCR reads with MiXCR, giving one entry per CDR3 protein. The profile shows around 200,000 distinct CDR3 sequences, around 93% of them singletons. Comment on this clonotype: Its cognate antigen is unknown.

The CDR3 is 14 amino acids. Trimming cost V 4 bases and J 5 bases, with 16 bases left between them. Looked up from germline, CDR1 is SGHRS and CDR2 is YFSETQ. V is TRBV5-1 and J is TRBJ2-7; no clear D. The receptor was isolated from a human donor with multiple sclerosis. The sample consisted of CD4+ T cells from PBMCs. CDR3 in amino acids: CASSPIGPLHEQYF. The CDR3 bases are TGCGCCAGCAGCCCGATCGGACCGCTACACGAGCAGTACTTC.